Only a few counts were recorded for the clone carrying this TCR beta chain. Its antigen remains unidentified. These data are taken from a study of identical twins. General study findings and limits: Twin-shared out-of-frame alpha sequences showed excess low generation probability.

TCRdb called the 5' RACE reads again in MiXCR, with one record for every CDR3 protein. The sample has 300,000 to 350,000 distinct CDR3 sequences; about 12% are singletons. Trimming took 3 bases from V and 3 from J, leaving 12 bases between them. CDR3 length equals 15 residues. Per the germline V gene, CDR1 is SGHDN and CDR2 is FVKESK. The same data also contributed to another study, on yellow fever vaccine responses in identical twins.

V is TRBV14 and J is TRBJ2-1, with D unresolved. The receptor's source is a woman aged 18 to 35 in good health. Sequencing was done on a sample of CD8+ T cells sorted from blood. CDR3 sequence reads: CASSHRATLYNEQFF. CDR3 DNA: TGTGCCAGCAGCCATCGGGCTACTCTCTACAATGAGCAGTTCTTC.